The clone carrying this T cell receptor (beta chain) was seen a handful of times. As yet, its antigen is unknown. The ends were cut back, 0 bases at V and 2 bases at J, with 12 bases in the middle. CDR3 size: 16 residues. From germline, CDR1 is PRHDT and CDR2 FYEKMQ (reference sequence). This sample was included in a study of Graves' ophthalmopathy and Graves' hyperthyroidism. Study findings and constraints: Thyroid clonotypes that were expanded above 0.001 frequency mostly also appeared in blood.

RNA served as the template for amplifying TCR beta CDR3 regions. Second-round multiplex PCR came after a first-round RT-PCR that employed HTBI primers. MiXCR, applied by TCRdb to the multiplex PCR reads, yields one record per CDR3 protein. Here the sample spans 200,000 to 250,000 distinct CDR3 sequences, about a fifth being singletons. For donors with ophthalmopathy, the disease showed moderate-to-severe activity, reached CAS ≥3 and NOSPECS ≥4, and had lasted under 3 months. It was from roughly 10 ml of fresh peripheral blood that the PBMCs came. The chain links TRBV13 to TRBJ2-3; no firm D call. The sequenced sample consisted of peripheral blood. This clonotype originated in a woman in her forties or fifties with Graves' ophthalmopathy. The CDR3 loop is CASSLGEVLNTDTQYF. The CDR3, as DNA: TGTGCCAGCAGCTTAGGGGAAGTACTTAACACAGATACGCAGTATTTT.